The 31 T cell receptor beta chains presented below share a single source sample, sequenced in a study of T cell responses to AZD1222 COVID-19 vaccine. Some clones are missing from TCRdb's copy, which holds only in-frame ones; the method was immunoSEQ multiplex PCR. The data show more than 250,000 clones, approximately 95% seen once. The source was peripheral blood, collected on day 0 of AZD1222 vaccination. All receptors come from an adult in good health.

The chain carries TRBV7-2 and TRBJ2-7; 8 nucleotides match TRBD2. J gave up 4 bases and V 6 bases, and 11 bases lay outside the gene matches. Looked up from germline, CDR1 is SGHTA and CDR2 is FQGNSA. CDR3 length: 15 amino acids. Here the CDR3 reads CASRPGAGGGYEQYF. CDR3 DNA sequence: TGTGCCAGCAGACCTGGGGCGGGAGGAGGGTACGAGCAGTACTTC.

CDR3 amino acids: CASSPPIFGTGGFFTF. CDR3 nucleotides: TGTGCCAGCAGTCCCCCTATTTTCGGGACAGGGGGCTTTTTCACCTTC. V and J are TRBV28 and TRBJ1-2, with 12 nucleotides matching TRBD1. CDR1 and CDR2 (germline): MDHEN, SYDVKM. The CDR3 totals 16 residues. Losses at the gene ends were 5 bases for V and 13 bases for J; bases not matched to a gene: 17.

On this clone itself: Other nucleotide sequences in the sample specify the same CDR3. V usage is TRBV7-9 and J usage is TRBJ1-1; D is uncertain. Germline V gives CDR1 SEHNR, CDR2 FQNEAQ (reference sequence). This CDR3 comprises 13 residues. V lost 3 bases and J lost 1, with 6 bases in between. The CDR3 DNA sequence: TGTGCCAGCAGCTTTAACAGGAACACTGAAGCTTTCTTT. It yields the protein CASSFNRNTEAFF.

The chain recombines TRBV5-4 with TRBJ1-5; D uncertain. The V gene lost 2 bases and the J gene lost 5 bases, with 5 bases spanning the gap. Germline CDR1 is SGHNT and CDR2 is YYREEE (reference sequence). CDR3 size: 12 residues. Written as DNA, the CDR3 is TGTGCCAGCAGCTTCGGGGATCAGCCCCAGCATTTT. This sequence encodes CASSFGDQPQHF. The variable domain in full, completed from reference TRBV5-4 and TRBJ1-5, reads ETGVTQSPTHLIKTRGQQVTLRCSSQSGHNTVSWYQQALGQGPQFIFQYYREEENGRGNFPPRFSGLQFPNYSSELNVNALELDDSALYLCASSFGDQPQHFGDGTRLSIL.

The chain combines TRBV5-1 with TRBJ1-1; 7 bases are a match to TRBD1. Germline V gives CDR1 SGHRS, CDR2 YFSETQ. The J segment lost 5 bases and the V segment lost 0 bases, leaving 4 bases of the junction unmatched. The CDR3 runs to 14 residues. In DNA form, the CDR3 reads TGCGCCAGCAGCTTGGGACAGGGTCTGACTGAAGCTTTCTTT. It yields the protein CASSLGQGLTEAFF.

This rearrangement joins TRBV6-6 to TRBJ2-1, with TRBD1 as a possible D gene (5 bases). CDR3 size: 12 residues. CDR1 and CDR2 from the germline V gene are MNHNY and SVGAGI (reference sequence). V dropped 2 bases and J dropped 9 bases, with 8 bases sitting between them. CDR3 protein: CASSYLQGEQFF. The CDR3 DNA reads TGTGCCAGCAGTTACCTTCAGGGTGAGCAGTTCTTC.

The chain links TRBV7-2 to TRBJ1-2, with D tentatively TRBD1 (6 bases). CDR3 length: 14 amino acids. Germline V lookup: CDR1 SGHTA, CDR2 FQGNSA. Trimming pared 2 bases from V and 1 base from J, leaving 8 bases between. CDR3 region: CASSLRTDNYGYTF. The CDR3 region has the DNA TGTGCCAGCAGCTTACGGACAGATAACTATGGCTACACCTTC.

In its sample, this clone was seen a few times. The CDR3 DNA is TGTGCCAGCAGCCAACGAAACACCGGGGAGCTGTTTTTT. It codes for CASSQRNTGELFF. The chain is built from TRBV7-9 and TRBJ2-2; D uncertain. The CDR3 extends over 13 amino acids. Per germline, CDR1 SEHNR and CDR2 FQNEAQ (reference sequence). Trimming cost V 5 bases and J 2 bases, with 6 bases left between them.

The rearrangement links TRBV2 to TRBJ2-7; a possible D gene is TRBD1 (6 bases). CDR1 SNHLY and CDR2 FYNNEI come from the germline V gene. Trimming removed 7 bases at V and 1 base at J, with 11 bases between. CDR3 length: 13 residues. In DNA form, the CDR3 reads TGTGCCAGCAACCCACAGGGTTCCTACGAGCAGTACTTC. Translated: CASNPQGSYEQYF.

This rearrangement joins TRBV6-6 to TRBJ2-1; D remains unclear. CDR3 size: 11 residues. Germline values: CDR1 MNHNY, CDR2 SVGAGI (reference sequence). V was shortened by 4 bases and J by 13 bases, with 11 bases between the two germline ends. DNA for the CDR3: TGTGCCAGCAGTTTCACAGTAGACCAGTTCTTC. It is translated as CASSFTVDQFF.

This chain connects TRBV4-2 to TRBJ2-7; D is possibly TRBD2 (5 bases). The CDR3 length is 13 residues. The V and J ends lost 4 bases and 2 bases respectively, with 9 bases between them. Germline values: CDR1 LGHNA, CDR2 YNFKEQ. The CDR3 sequence is CASSRVGAYEQYF. CDR3 nucleotide sequence: TGTGCCAGCAGCCGTGTCGGGGCCTACGAGCAGTACTTC.

This clone was counted between two and nine times. This chain connects TRBV4-1 to TRBJ1-4; the match to TRBD1 covers 8 bases. This CDR3 contains 14 residues. From germline, CDR1 is MGHRA and CDR2 YSYEKL. The V gene end was trimmed by 6 bases and the J gene end by 7 bases; junction bases not matched to a gene: 7. The CDR3 DNA follows: TGCGCCAGCAGTCCGACAGGGGTGCCTGAAAAACTGTTTTTT. This sequence encodes CASSPTGVPEKLFF.

The chain employs TRBV9 and TRBJ1-6; D is perhaps TRBD1 (5 bases). The CDR3 covers 13 residues. The V end was cut by 4 bases, the J end by 13 bases, with 15 bases between. CDR1 and CDR2 (germline): SGDLS, YYNGEE. The CDR3 DNA is TGTGCCAGCAGCCTGGGGGAATTAGCGCCCCTCCACTTT. Protein product: CASSLGELAPLHF. Full variable domain (outside the CDR3, taken from reference TRBV9 and TRBJ1-6): DSGVTQTPKHLITATGQRVTLRCSPRSGDLSVYWYQQSLDQGLQFLIQYYNGEERAKGNILERFSAQQFPDLHSELNLSSLELGDSALYFCASSLGELAPLHFGNGTRLTVT.

CDR3 sequence: CASSSRATTNEKLFF. The CDR3 nucleotides are TGTGCCAGTAGTTCCAGGGCCACAACTAATGAAAAACTGTTTTTT. The chain has TRBV19 and TRBJ1-4; possibly TRBD1 for D (5 bases). This CDR3 is built from 15 residues. In germline, CDR1 is LNHDA, CDR2 SQIVND (reference sequence). The V gene lost 5 bases and the J gene lost 0 bases, with 10 bases spanning the gap.

The gene calls are TRBV10-1 and TRBJ2-3; no clear D. Germline loops: CDR1 WNHNN, CDR2 SYGVQD (reference sequence). Trimming pared 3 bases from V and 6 bases from J, leaving 10 bases between. The CDR3 extends over 13 amino acids. The CDR3 DNA follows: TGCGCCAGCAGTGACTTCCTGGGGGATACGCAGTATTTT. As protein: CASSDFLGDTQYF.

This clone was recorded only once. The V and J genes are TRBV21-1 and TRBJ2-2; the table's D call TRBD2 went unverified against the DNA. TRBV21-1 is noted as a pseudogene. This CDR3 contains 13 residues. CDR3 sequence: CASSRRAGGELFF. The DNA for the CDR3 is TGTGCCAGCAGTCGAAGGGCGGGCGGGGAGCTGTTTTTT.

This chain uses TRBV27 with TRBJ2-6; 8 nucleotides agree with TRBD2. This CDR3 region has 19 residues. Germline assignment: CDR1 MNHEY and CDR2 SMNVEV (reference sequence). With 5 bases clipped from V and 0 bases from J, the junction kept 12 bases outside the gene matches. The CDR3 loop is CASSHTGPLADSGANVLTF. The CDR3 nucleotides read TGTGCCAGCAGTCATACCGGCCCACTAGCGGACTCTGGGGCCAACGTCCTGACTTTC.

This sequence joins TRBV21-1 and TRBJ2-7; TRBD1, the table's D call, lacks a check against the DNA. TRBV21-1 is assigned pseudogene status. CDR3 length: 18 amino acids. CDR3 in DNA: TGTGCCAGCAGCAAAGTAGGAAGGGACAGGGCCCCCCAATACGAGCAGTACTTC. Translating gives CASSKVGRDRAPQYEQYF.

This sequence joins TRBV3-1 (or the pseudogene TRBV3-2) and TRBJ2-1, with TRBD2 as a possible D gene (5 bases). V lost 1 base and J 6 bases, leaving 7 bases between the germline ends. CDR1 is LGHDT and CDR2 is YNNKEL in the germline V gene (reference sequence). CDR3 length equals 13 residues. CDR3 protein: CASSQGGSNEQFF. For the CDR3, the DNA is TGTGCCAGCAGCCAAGGCGGGTCCAATGAGCAGTTCTTC.

This chain connects TRBV19 to TRBJ2-1; TRBD2 matches at 11 bases. The J segment lost 9 bases and the V segment lost 6 bases, leaving 19 bases of the junction unmatched. The CDR3 runs to 18 residues. The germline CDR1 and CDR2 sequences are LNHDA and SQIVND (reference sequence). The CDR3 here is CASSNAPGVAGGPGEQFF. The CDR3 region has the DNA TGTGCCAGTAGCAACGCACCCGGAGTAGCGGGAGGGCCCGGTGAGCAGTTCTTC.

Worth noting for this clone: At one end, the junction sequence differs from germline, possibly due to a read error. DNA of the CDR3: TGTGCCAGCATCCAAGGGCGGCACGCCAAAGATACGCAGTATTTT. It translates to CASIQGRHAKDTQYF. V usage is TRBV3-1 (or the pseudogene TRBV3-2) and J usage is TRBJ2-3; D call uncertain. Per germline, CDR1 LGHDT and CDR2 YNNKEL (reference sequence). This CDR3 spans 15 amino acids.

This clone was observed a single time. The J gene is TRBJ1-1, the V gene TRBV30, with D maybe TRBD1 (5 bases). V was cut by 1 base and J by 1 base, with 16 bases left in between. This CDR3 is 16 amino acids long. Germline lookup yields CDR1 GTSNPN and CDR2 SVGIG (reference sequence). CDR3 nucleotides: TGTGCCTGGAGTGCCCTCCTCCGACAGACGAACACTGAAGCTTTCTTT. Its protein product is CAWSALLRQTNTEAFF. Complete variable domain (other parts from reference TRBV30 and TRBJ1-1): SQTIHQWPATLVQPVGSPLSLECTVEGTSNPNLYWYRQAAGRGLQLLFYSVGIGQISSEVPQNLSASRPQDRQFILSSKKLLLSDSGFYLCAWSALLRQTNTEAFFGQGTRLTVV.

V gene TRBV4-1 combines with J gene TRBJ1-1; no clear D. The CDR3 has 14 residues. The ends were cut back, 0 bases at V and 5 bases at J, with 10 bases in the middle. The germline CDR1 and CDR2 sequences are MGHRA and YSYEKL. CDR3 in amino acids: CASSQEVARTEAFF. The CDR3 DNA sequence: TGCGCCAGCAGCCAAGAAGTGGCACGGACTGAAGCTTTCTTT.

Concerning this clone: In the same sample, other DNA sequences code for this CDR3. The gene calls are TRBV28 and TRBJ2-2; D is unresolved. The CDR3 is 13 residues long. The germline gives CDR1 MDHEN, CDR2 SYDVKM. V was cut by 4 bases and J by 2 bases, with 5 bases left in between. CDR3 sequence: CASSSLNTGELFF. The CDR3 DNA reads TGTGCCAGCAGTTCCCTTAACACCGGGGAGCTGTTTTTT.

The chain links TRBV4-3 to TRBJ2-2; D not certain. The CDR3 contains 15 residues. The germline V gene encodes CDR1 LGHNA and CDR2 YSLEER. The germline V and J ends were trimmed by 0 bases and 5 bases, with 10 bases remaining between them. The CDR3 DNA reads as TGCGCCAGCAGCCAAGATGTGTTTGGGACCGGGGAGCTGTTTTTT. Residues: CASSQDVFGTGELFF.

The chain carries TRBV6-2 or TRBV6-3 and TRBJ2-7; no firm D call. V lost 6 bases, J lost 13 bases, and 19 bases lay in between. Germline CDR1 and CDR2: MNHEY and SVGEGT. The length of the CDR3 is 12 residues. The CDR3 sequence: CASSTAILGKYF. As DNA, the CDR3 is TGTGCCAGCAGCACCGCCATTCTCGGCAAATACTTC.

This clone was seen just once. The chain joins TRBV5-1 to TRBJ2-7; 7 bases are a match to TRBD1. V was clipped by 0 bases and J by 0 bases; unmatched bases: 3. Germline values: CDR1 SGHRS, CDR2 YFSETQ. The CDR3 length is 15 residues. This chain's CDR3 is CASSLADRASYEQYF. DNA for the CDR3: TGCGCCAGCAGCTTGGCCGACAGGGCCTCCTACGAGCAGTACTTC.

The rearrangement links TRBV19 to TRBJ1-2; D is unresolved. Germline V gives CDR1 LNHDA, CDR2 SQIVND (reference sequence). The CDR3 is made up of 13 amino acids. The V gene lost 8 bases and the J gene lost 4 bases, with 14 bases spanning the gap. CDR3 sequence (DNA): TGTGCCAGTCAGAGGGAGGGTACCTATGGCTACACCTTC. Amino acids: CASQREGTYGYTF.

This chain uses TRBV29-1 with TRBJ2-5; possible D gene TRBD2, 5 bases. The CDR3 is made up of 15 amino acids. The V gene's germline CDR1 is SQVTM and CDR2 ANQGSEA. The V and J ends lost 6 bases and 4 bases respectively, with 21 bases between them. The CDR3 loop is CSVGAAQTFGETQYF. CDR3 DNA sequence: TGCAGCGTGGGAGCGGCCCAAACTTTTGGAGAGACCCAGTACTTC.

The CDR3, as DNA: TGCGCCAGCAGCCAAGACGGACAGAACTACGAGCAGTACTTC. This codes for CASSQDGQNYEQYF. The chain couples TRBV4-3 to TRBJ2-7; tentatively, D is TRBD1 (6 bases). The CDR3 is 14 residues long. CDR1 is LGHNA and CDR2 is YSLEER in the germline V gene. Trimming pared 0 bases from V and 3 bases from J, leaving 9 bases between.

V and J are TRBV20-1 and TRBJ2-7; 7 nucleotides agree with TRBD2. The CDR3 has 14 amino acids. V lost 3 bases and J lost 4; bases outside the gene matches: 9. In germline, CDR1 is DFQATT, CDR2 SNEGSKA (reference sequence). The DNA for the CDR3 is TGCAGTGCTAGTGGGGCGGGAGTGGGGTACGAGCAGTACTTC. Protein: CSASGAGVGYEQYF.